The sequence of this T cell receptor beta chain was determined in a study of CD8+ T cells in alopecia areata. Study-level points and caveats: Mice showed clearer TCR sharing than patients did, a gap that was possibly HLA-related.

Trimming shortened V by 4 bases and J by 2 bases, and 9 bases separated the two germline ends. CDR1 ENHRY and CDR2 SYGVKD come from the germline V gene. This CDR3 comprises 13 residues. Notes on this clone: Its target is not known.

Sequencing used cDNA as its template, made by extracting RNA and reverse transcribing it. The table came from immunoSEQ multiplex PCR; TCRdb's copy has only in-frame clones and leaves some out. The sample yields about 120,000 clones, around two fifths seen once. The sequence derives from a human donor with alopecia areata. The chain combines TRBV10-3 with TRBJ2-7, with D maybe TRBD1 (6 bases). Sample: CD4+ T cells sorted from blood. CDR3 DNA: TGTGCCATCAGTGGTCCAGGGGCCTACGAGCAGTACTTC. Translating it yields CAISGPGAYEQYF.